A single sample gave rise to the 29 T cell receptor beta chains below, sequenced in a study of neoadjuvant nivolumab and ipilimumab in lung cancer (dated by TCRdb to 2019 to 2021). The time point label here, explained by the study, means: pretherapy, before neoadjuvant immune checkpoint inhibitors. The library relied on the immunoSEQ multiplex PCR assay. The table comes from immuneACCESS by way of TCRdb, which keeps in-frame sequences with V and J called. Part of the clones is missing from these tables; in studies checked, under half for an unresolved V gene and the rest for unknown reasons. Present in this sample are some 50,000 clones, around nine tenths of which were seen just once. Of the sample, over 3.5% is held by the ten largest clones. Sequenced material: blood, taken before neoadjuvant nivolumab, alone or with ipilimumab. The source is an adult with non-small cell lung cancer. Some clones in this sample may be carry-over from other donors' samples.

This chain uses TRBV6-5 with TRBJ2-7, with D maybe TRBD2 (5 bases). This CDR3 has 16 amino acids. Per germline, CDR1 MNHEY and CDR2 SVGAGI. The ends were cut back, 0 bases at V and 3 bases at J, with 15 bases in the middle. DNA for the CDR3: TGTGCCAGCAGTTACTCGCCCCCGTCGGGATACTACGAGCAGTACTTC. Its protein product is CASSYSPPSGYYEQYF.

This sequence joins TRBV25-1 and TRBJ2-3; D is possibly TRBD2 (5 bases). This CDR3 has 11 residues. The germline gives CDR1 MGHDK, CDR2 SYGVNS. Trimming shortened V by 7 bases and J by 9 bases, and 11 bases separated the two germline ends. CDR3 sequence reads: CASNTGGTQYF. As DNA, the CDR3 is TGTGCCAGCAACACGGGCGGGACGCAGTATTTT.

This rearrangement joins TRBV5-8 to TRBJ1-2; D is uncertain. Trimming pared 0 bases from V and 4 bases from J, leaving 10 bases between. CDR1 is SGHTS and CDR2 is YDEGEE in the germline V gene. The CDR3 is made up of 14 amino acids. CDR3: CASSLGAGSYGYTF. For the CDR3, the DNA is TGTGCCAGCAGCTTGGGAGCTGGGTCCTATGGCTACACCTTC.

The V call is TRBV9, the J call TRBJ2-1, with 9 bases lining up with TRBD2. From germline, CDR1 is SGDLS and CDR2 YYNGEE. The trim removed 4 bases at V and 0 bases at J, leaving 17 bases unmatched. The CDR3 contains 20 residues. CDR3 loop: CASSQQPGLAVLHSYNEQFF. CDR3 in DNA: TGTGCCAGCAGCCAACAACCGGGACTAGCAGTCCTACACTCCTACAATGAGCAGTTCTTC.

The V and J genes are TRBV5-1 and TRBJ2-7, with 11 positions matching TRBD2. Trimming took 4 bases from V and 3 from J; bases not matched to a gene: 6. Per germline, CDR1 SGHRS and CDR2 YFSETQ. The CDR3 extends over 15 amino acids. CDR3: CASSMGLAVNYEQYF. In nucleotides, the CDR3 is TGCGCCAGCAGCATGGGACTAGCGGTCAACTACGAGCAGTACTTC.

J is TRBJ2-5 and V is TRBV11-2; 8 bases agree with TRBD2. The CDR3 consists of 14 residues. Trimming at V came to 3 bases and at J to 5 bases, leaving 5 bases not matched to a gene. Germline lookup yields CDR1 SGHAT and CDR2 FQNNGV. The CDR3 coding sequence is TGTGCCAGCAGCTTCGGGAGGGCCGGCGAGACCCAGTACTTC. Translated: CASSFGRAGETQYF.

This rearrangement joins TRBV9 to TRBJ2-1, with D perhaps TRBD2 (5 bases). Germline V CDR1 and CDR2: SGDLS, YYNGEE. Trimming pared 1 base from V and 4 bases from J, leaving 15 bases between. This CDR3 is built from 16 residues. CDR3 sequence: CASSVHLASSYNEQFF. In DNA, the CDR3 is TGTGCCAGCAGCGTACATCTAGCCTCCTCTTACAATGAGCAGTTCTTC.

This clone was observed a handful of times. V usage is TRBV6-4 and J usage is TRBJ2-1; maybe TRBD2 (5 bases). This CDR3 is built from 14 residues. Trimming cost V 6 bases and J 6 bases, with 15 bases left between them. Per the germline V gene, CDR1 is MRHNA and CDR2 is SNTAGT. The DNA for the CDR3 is TGTGCCAGCAGCGCGGACTTGCACGCCAATGAGCAGTTCTTC. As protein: CASSADLHANEQFF.

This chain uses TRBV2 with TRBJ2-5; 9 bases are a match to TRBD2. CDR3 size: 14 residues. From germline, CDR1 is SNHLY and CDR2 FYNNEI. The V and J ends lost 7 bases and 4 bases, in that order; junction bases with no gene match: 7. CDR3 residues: CASMGAGGRETQYF. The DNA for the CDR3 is TGTGCCAGCATGGGGGCGGGAGGGCGAGAGACCCAGTACTTC.

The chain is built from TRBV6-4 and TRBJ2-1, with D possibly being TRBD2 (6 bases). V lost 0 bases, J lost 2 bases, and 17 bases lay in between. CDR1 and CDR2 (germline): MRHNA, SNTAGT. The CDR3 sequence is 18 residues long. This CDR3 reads CASSDSGRGGGPYNEQFF. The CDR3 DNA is TGTGCCAGCAGTGACTCGGGCCGTGGGGGAGGCCCCTACAATGAGCAGTTCTTC.

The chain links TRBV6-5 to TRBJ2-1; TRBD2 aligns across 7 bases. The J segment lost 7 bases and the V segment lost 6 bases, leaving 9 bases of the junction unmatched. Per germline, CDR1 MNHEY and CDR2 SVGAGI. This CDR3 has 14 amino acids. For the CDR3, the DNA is TGTGCCAGCAGAAACCCCGGGACTACTAATGAGCAGTTCTTC. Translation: CASRNPGTTNEQFF.

The CDR3 nucleotides read TGTGCCAGCAGCGTCAGGGTGACCGATACTGAAGCTTTCTTT. Translation: CASSVRVTDTEAFF. This sequence joins TRBV9 and TRBJ1-1; tentatively, D is TRBD1 (5 bases). The CDR3 contains 14 residues. Germline-derived CDR1 and CDR2 are SGDLS and YYNGEE. V dropped 2 bases and J dropped 5 bases, with 13 bases sitting between them.

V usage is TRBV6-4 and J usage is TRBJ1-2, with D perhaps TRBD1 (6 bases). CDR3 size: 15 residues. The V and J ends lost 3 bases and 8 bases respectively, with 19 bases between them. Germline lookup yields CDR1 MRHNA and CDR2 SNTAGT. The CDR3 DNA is TGTGCCAGCAGTGAACCGGGGACACCATCTTGGGGCTACACCTTC. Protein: CASSEPGTPSWGYTF.

CDR3 nucleotides: TGTGCCAGCAGCTTGGGGGGCGGGGGCGTAGGGGATACGCAGTATTTT. Translating it yields CASSLGGGGVGDTQYF. The chain uses TRBV5-4 and TRBJ2-3; possible D gene TRBD2, 7 bases. The length of the CDR3 is 16 residues. Germline values: CDR1 SGHNT, CDR2 YYREEE (reference sequence). Trimming pared 0 bases from V and 6 bases from J, leaving 17 bases between.

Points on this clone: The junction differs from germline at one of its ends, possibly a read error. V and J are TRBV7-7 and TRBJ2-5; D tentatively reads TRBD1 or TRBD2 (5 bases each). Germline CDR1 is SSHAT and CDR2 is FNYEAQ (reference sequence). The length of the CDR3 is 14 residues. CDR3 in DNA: TGTGCTAGCAGCTTAGAGGCTAAGGTGGGGGCCCAGTACTTC. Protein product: CASSLEAKVGAQYF.

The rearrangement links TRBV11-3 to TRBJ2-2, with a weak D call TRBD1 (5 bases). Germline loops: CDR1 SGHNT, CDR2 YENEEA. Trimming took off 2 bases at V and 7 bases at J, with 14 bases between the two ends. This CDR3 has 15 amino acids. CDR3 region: CASSLNSGSGGELFF. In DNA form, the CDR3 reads TGTGCCAGCAGCTTAAACTCAGGGTCGGGCGGGGAGCTGTTTTTT. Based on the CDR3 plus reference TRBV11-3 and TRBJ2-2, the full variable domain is EAGVVQSPRYKIIEKKQPVAFWCNPISGHNTLYWYLQNLGQGPELLIRYENEEAVDDSQLPKDRFSAERLKGVDSTLKIQPAELGDSAVYLCASSLNSGSGGELFFGEGSRLTVL.

The CDR3 DNA reads as TGCGCCAGCAGTTCGGGACAGGGGGGCCACGAGCAGTACTTC. Residues: CASSSGQGGHEQYF. The rearrangement joins TRBV5-1 to TRBJ2-7; 11 nucleotides match TRBD1. CDR1 SGHRS and CDR2 YFSETQ come from the germline V gene. This CDR3 is 14 amino acids long. After removal of 5 bases from V and 5 bases from J, the junction contained 6 bases not matched to a gene.

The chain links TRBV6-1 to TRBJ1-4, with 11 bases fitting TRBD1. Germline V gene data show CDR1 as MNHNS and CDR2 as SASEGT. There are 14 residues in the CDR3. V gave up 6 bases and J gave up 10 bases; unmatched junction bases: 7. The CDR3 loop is CASSARDRGGKLFF. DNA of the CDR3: TGTGCCAGCAGCGCCCGGGACAGGGGGGGAAAACTGTTTTTT.

In nucleotides, the CDR3 is TGTGCCAGCAGCTATAGCGTGGGGAACGAGCAGTACTTC. Translating it yields CASSYSVGNEQYF. V and J are TRBV6-6 and TRBJ2-7; tentatively, D is TRBD2 (5 bases). Germline V lookup: CDR1 MNHNY, CDR2 SVGAGI (reference sequence). V was pared by 6 bases and J by 5 bases, with 14 bases between. The CDR3 is 13 amino acids.

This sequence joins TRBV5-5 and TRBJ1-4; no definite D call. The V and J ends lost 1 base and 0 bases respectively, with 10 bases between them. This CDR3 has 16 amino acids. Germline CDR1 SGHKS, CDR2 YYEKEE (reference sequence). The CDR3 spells CASSLRLSSTNEKLFF. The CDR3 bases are TGTGCCAGCAGCTTGCGGCTGAGCTCAACTAATGAAAAACTGTTTTTT.

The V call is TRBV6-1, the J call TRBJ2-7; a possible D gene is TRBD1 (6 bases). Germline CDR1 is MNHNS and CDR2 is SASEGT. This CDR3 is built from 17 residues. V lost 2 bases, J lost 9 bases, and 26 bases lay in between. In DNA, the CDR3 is TGTGCCAGCAGTGAAAGGGAACCGGGACACAATCTACGAGGGCAGTACTTC. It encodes CASSEREPGHNLRGQYF.

Written as DNA, the CDR3 is TGTGCCTGTTCGACAGGGTCAAACACTGAAGCTTTCTTT. This translates into CACSTGSNTEAFF. The genes are TRBV30 and TRBJ1-1, with TRBD1 identical over 7 bases. V lost 6 bases and J lost 2; bases outside the gene matches: 6. From germline, CDR1 is GTSNPN and CDR2 SVGIG (reference sequence). The CDR3 consists of 13 residues.

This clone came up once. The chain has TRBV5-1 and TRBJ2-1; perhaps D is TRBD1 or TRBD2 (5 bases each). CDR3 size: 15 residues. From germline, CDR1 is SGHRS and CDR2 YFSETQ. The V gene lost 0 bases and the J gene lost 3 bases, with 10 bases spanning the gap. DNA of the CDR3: TGCGCCAGCAGCTTGGAAATGAGGGGCTACAATGAGCAGTTCTTC. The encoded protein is CASSLEMRGYNEQFF. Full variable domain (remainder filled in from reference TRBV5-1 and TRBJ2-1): KAGVTQTPRYLIKTRGQQVTLSCSPISGHRSVSWYQQTPGQGLQFLFEYFSETQRNKGNFPGRFSGRQFSNSRSEMNVSTLELGDSALYLCASSLEMRGYNEQFFGPGTRLTVL.

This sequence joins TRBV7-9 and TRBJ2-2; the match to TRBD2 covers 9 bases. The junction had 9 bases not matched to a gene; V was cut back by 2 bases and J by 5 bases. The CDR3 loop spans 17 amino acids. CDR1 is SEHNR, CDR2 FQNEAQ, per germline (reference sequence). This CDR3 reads CASSLRLAGQITGELFF. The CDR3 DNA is TGTGCCAGCAGCTTAAGGCTAGCGGGACAAATTACCGGGGAGCTGTTTTTT.

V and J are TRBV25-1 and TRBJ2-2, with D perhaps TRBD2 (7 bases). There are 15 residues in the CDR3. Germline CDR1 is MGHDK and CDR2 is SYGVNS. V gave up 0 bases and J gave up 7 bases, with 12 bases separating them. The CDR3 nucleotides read TGTGCCAGCAGTGAATACGGGGGGCGCGGCGGGGAGCTGTTTTTT. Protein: CASSEYGGRGGELFF.

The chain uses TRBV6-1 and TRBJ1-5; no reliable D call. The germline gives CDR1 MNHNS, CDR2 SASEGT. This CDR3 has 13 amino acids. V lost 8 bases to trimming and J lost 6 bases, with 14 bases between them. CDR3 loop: CASVDGLGQPQHF. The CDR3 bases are TGTGCCAGCGTGGACGGACTTGGTCAGCCCCAGCATTTT.

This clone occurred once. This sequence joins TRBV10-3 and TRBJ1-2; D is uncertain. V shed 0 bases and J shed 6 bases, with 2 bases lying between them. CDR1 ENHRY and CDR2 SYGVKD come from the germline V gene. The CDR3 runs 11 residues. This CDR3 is CAISESHGYTF. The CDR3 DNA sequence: TGTGCCATCAGTGAGTCGCATGGCTACACCTTC.

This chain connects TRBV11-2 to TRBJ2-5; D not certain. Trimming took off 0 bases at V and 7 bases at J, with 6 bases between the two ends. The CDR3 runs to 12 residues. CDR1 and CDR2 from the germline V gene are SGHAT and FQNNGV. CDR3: CASSLDMGTQYF. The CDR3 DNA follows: TGTGCCAGCAGCTTAGATATGGGGACCCAGTACTTC.

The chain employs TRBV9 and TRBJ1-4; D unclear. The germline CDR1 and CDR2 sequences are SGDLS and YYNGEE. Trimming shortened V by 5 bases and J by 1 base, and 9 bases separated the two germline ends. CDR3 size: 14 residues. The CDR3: CASSATVTNEKLFF. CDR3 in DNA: TGTGCCAGCAGTGCCACCGTAACTAATGAAAAACTGTTTTTT.